These 19 T cell receptor beta chains came from one sample sequenced in a study of low-dose radiotherapy and immunotherapy resistance in tumors. First-strand cDNA used TRAV- and TRBV-specific primers, covering alpha and beta chains. For amplifying TCRs, the PCR ran for around 20 cycles with Phusion, which was used together with a constant-region primer and the adapter on the V primers. TCRdb analysed the reads with MiXCR anew, one entry per CDR3 protein. Found here are some 13,000 distinct CDR3 sequences, roughly 60% of them singletons; the top ten hold approximately 8%. Receptors were obtained from a human donor with advanced metastatic prostate, ovarian, gallbladder or colorectal cancer (not recorded which). This table probably holds off-target reads from a library built for another chain.

The chain recombines TRBV9 with TRBJ2-3, with a weak D call TRBD1 (6 bases). CDR3 length: 14 amino acids. Trimming cost V 3 bases and J 2 bases, with 10 bases left between them. Germline CDR1 and CDR2: SGDLS and YYNGEE. Here the CDR3 DNA reads TGTGCCAGCAGCGGCCGGACAGACACAGATACGCAGTATTTT. It specifies CASSGRTDTDTQYF.

This clonotype was seen a few times. V usage is TRBV27 and J usage is TRBJ2-1, with 7 bases fitting TRBD1. Looked up from germline, CDR1 is MNHEY and CDR2 is SMNVEV (reference sequence). After removal of 0 bases from V and 3 bases from J, the junction contained 5 bases not matched to a gene. The CDR3 is 16 residues long. This CDR3 reads CASSLSDRAGYNEQFF. As DNA, the CDR3 is TGTGCCAGCAGTTTATCTGACAGGGCCGGCTACAATGAGCAGTTCTTC.

V usage is TRBV12-3 or TRBV12-4 and J usage is TRBJ1-6; no reliable D call. This CDR3 comprises 12 residues. Trimming removed 5 bases from V and 7 bases from J, with 6 bases in between. DNA for the CDR3: TGTGCCAGCAGTCAGATCAATTCACCCCTCCACTTT. Residues: CASSQINSPLHF.

The chain recombines TRBV28 with TRBJ2-1; no firm D call. CDR3 length equals 15 residues. V shed 2 bases and J shed 0 bases, with 8 bases lying between them. Looked up from germline, CDR1 is MDHEN and CDR2 is SYDVKM. The CDR3: CASSLRAFSYNEQFF. The CDR3 DNA follows: TGTGCCAGCAGTTTAAGGGCCTTCTCCTACAATGAGCAGTTCTTC.

This rearrangement joins TRBV28 to TRBJ2-1; 7 nucleotides align to TRBD1. The CDR3 is made up of 12 amino acids. Germline trimming cut 6 bases from V and 9 bases from J; bases unmatched to any gene: 5. Germline loops: CDR1 MDHEN, CDR2 SYDVKM. CDR3 nucleotide sequence: TGTGCCAGCAGCAAGGGACAGACTGAGCAGTTCTTC. Encoded protein: CASSKGQTEQFF.

V gene TRBV28 combines with J gene TRBJ2-1; 10 bases map to TRBD1. The germline CDR1 and CDR2 sequences are MDHEN and SYDVKM. The CDR3 is 17 residues long. The V and J ends lost 1 base and 8 bases, in that order; junction bases with no gene match: 11. Here the CDR3 reads CASSLFGGTGEVDEQFF. The CDR3 region has the DNA TGTGCCAGCAGTTTATTCGGTGGGACAGGGGAAGTCGATGAGCAGTTCTTC.

The V gene is TRBV4-3, the J gene TRBJ2-1; a possible D gene is TRBD1 (8 bases). Per the germline V gene, CDR1 is LGHNA and CDR2 is YSLEER. The V end lost 1 base, the J end lost 4 bases, and 29 bases lay between the germline ends. The CDR3 runs to 21 residues. The DNA of the CDR3 is TGCGCCAGCAGCCAAGTCGGGGGGACAGGTGAGTGGCTAGCGGTGTACAATGAGCAGTTCTTC. This translates into CASSQVGGTGEWLAVYNEQFF.

Points on this clonotype: One junction end does not reproduce the germline sequence, and a read error may be involved. The chain recombines TRBV18 with TRBJ2-5, with D possibly matching TRBD2 (5 bases). Germline CDR1 is KGHSH and CDR2 is LQKENI. The CDR3 runs 14 residues. The chain's CDR3 is CASSPNFLRETLYF. The CDR3 DNA reads as TGTGCCAGCTCACCAAATTTCCTTAGGGAGACCCTGTACTTC.

This clonotype turned up a few times. The chain recombines TRBV15 with TRBJ2-1, with TRBD1 matching over 9 bases. CDR1 and CDR2 (germline): LNHNV, YYDKDF (reference sequence). This CDR3 has 17 amino acids. V was pared by 5 bases and J by 5 bases, with 13 bases of the junction left unmatched. The CDR3 nucleotides are TGTGCCACCAGCCGGCGGACCGGGACAGGGTTAAACAATGAGCAGTTCTTC. Protein: CATSRRTGTGLNNEQFF.

The table lists this clonotype with a count of one. The chain carries TRBV28 and TRBJ2-3, with 9 bases lining up with TRBD1. Germline V gene sequence: CDR1 MDHEN, CDR2 SYDVKM. The V and J ends lost 5 bases and 1 base, in that order; junction bases with no gene match: 7. CDR3 length: 16 residues. Here the CDR3 reads CASSPQGARGTDTQYF. CDR3 DNA: TGTGCCAGCAGTCCACAGGGGGCGCGAGGCACAGATACGCAGTATTTT.

The chain carries TRBV5-1 and TRBJ1-1, with a tentative D call TRBD1 (6 bases). The V end lost 8 bases, the J end lost 5 bases, and 16 bases lay between the germline ends. CDR3 size: 13 residues. Germline CDR1 is SGHRS and CDR2 is YFSETQ. The CDR3 DNA reads TGCGCCAGTACCACAGGGTCGGGGACTGAAGCTTTCTTT. Residues: CASTTGSGTEAFF.

This chain joins TRBV9 and TRBJ2-5; 9 bases map to TRBD2. The CDR3 sequence is 17 residues long. Germline CDR1 reads SGDLS; CDR2 reads YYNGEE. After removal of 0 bases from V and 6 bases from J, the junction contained 12 bases not matched to a gene. The CDR3: CASSVGDSGSGGKTQYF. Written as DNA, the CDR3 is TGTGCCAGCAGCGTAGGTGATAGCGGGAGTGGCGGCAAGACCCAGTACTTC.

The genes are TRBV5-1 and TRBJ2-7; 10 nucleotides agree with TRBD1. Germline-derived CDR1 and CDR2 are SGHRS and YFSETQ. J lost 4 bases, V lost 3 bases, and 4 bases had no gene match. The CDR3 spans 14 residues. In DNA form, the CDR3 reads TGCGCCAGCAGCTGGACAGGGGGAGGATACGAGCAGTACTTC. This sequence encodes CASSWTGGGYEQYF.

The chain joins TRBV24-1 to TRBJ2-1, with 8 bases aligning to TRBD1. CDR3 size: 15 residues. CDR1 KGHDR and CDR2 SFDVKD come from the germline V gene. Unmatched junction bases numbered 6, after V lost 2 bases and J lost 7 bases. The CDR3 nucleotides read TGTGCCACCAGTGATTCAGACAGGGGTGGGAATGAGCAGTTCTTC. It specifies CATSDSDRGGNEQFF.

The chain combines TRBV5-6 with TRBJ1-1; TRBD1 might be the D (5 bases). Germline CDR1 is SGHDT and CDR2 is YYEEEE. The CDR3 runs 15 residues. V shed 0 bases and J shed 4 bases, with 13 bases lying between them. This CDR3 reads CASSLAGREATEAFF. CDR3 coding DNA: TGTGCCAGCAGCTTGGCGGGCAGGGAAGCCACTGAAGCTTTCTTT.

The genes are TRBV5-6 and TRBJ1-1; D is ambiguous. This CDR3 comprises 13 residues. The V end was cut by 4 bases, the J end by 1 base, with 8 bases between. Germline lookup yields CDR1 SGHDT and CDR2 YYEEEE. CDR3 DNA sequence: TGTGCCAGCAGCCAAGACACGAACACTGAAGCTTTCTTT. Its protein is CASSQDTNTEAFF.

The J gene is TRBJ2-1, the V gene TRBV4-3, with 11 bases fitting TRBD2. Unmatched junction bases numbered 8, after V lost 1 base and J lost 0 bases. The CDR3 runs 19 residues. CDR1 LGHNA and CDR2 YSLEER come from the germline V gene. The CDR3 loop is CASSQAMTSGASSYNEQFF. The CDR3, as DNA: TGCGCCAGCAGCCAAGCCATGACTAGCGGGGCCTCCTCCTACAATGAGCAGTTCTTC.

The rearrangement joins TRBV29-1 to TRBJ2-7; D is possibly TRBD1 (5 bases). With 6 bases removed from V and 4 bases from J, the gap between germline ends came to 13 bases. CDR3 length equals 12 residues. Germline V gene sequence: CDR1 SQVTM, CDR2 ANQGSEA. The CDR3 reads CSVNDSGYEQYF. The DNA of the CDR3 is TGCAGCGTGAATGACAGTGGTTACGAGCAGTACTTC.

The CDR3 reads CSGPLGRGSYGYTF. CDR3 DNA: TGCAGTGGCCCGCTGGGCAGGGGAAGCTATGGCTACACCTTC. The rearrangement uses TRBV20-1 and TRBJ1-2; tentative D call: TRBD1 (6 bases). V shed 7 bases and J shed 4 bases, with 19 bases lying between them. Germline lookup yields CDR1 DFQATT and CDR2 SNEGSKA (reference sequence). The CDR3 has 14 residues.